Sequencing of this T cell receptor beta chain was carried out in a study of human T cells and chemical hapten exposure. Overall study: Slight differences in pooled library volume were the main source of varying TCR yields across samples. Study-level findings and limits: The study found that DPC sensitization did not change TCRs above 1 in 1000 frequency.

Looked up from germline, CDR1 is SQVTM and CDR2 is ANQGSEA. The CDR3 extends over 14 amino acids. Trimming left V 6 bases short and J 11 bases short, with 22 bases between. This clonotype was seen at least ten times. The antigen is unknown. The time point was: healthy volunteer bleed at 2 weeks. Total RNA was extracted from unfractionated whole blood. Source study methods: Per sample, the median was 95,638 TCRs, with values from roughly 23,000 to 700,000. In TCRdb, the RACE reads were re-called with MiXCR into one record per CDR3 protein. TCRdb, not the authors, supplied the V and J calls. The sample has 130,000 or so distinct CDR3 sequences, roughly 9% seen once.

The chain has TRBV29-1 and TRBJ1-4; D possibly corresponds to TRBD1 (5 bases). Sequencing used whole blood. The source of this sequence is a male donor in good health. Some clones in this sample may be carry-over from other donors' samples. This chain's CDR3 is CSVVLDGRGGKLFF. The DNA of the CDR3 is TGCAGCGTGGTCCTCGACGGGCGGGGCGGGAAACTGTTTTTT.